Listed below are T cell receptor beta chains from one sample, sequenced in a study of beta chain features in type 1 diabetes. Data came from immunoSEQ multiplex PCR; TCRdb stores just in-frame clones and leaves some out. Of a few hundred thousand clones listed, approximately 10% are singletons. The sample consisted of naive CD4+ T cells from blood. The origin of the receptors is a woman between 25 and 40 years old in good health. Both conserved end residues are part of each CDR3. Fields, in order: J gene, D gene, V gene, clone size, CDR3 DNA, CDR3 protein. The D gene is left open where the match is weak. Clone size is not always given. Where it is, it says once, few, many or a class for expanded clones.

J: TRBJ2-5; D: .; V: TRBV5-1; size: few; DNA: TGCGCCAGCAGCTTGGGGCAGGAGACCCAGTACTTC; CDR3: CASSLGQETQYF
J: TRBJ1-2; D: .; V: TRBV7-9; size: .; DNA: TGTGCCAGCAGCTTGGGGCAAGCCCCAACCTATGGCTACACCTTC; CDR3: CASSLGQAPTYGYTF
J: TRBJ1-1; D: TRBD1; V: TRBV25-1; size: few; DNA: TGTGCCAGCAGTGAATCGGGACAGGGGGCCACTGAAGCTTTCTTT; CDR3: CASSESGQGATEAFF
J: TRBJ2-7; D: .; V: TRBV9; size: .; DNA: TGTGCCAGCAGCCAAGGGGCCTACGAGCAGTACTTC; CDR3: CASSQGAYEQYF
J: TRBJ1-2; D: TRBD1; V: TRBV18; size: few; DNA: TGTGCCAGCTCAACCCGACAGGGGAAGGACTATGGCTACACCTTC; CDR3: CASSTRQGKDYGYTF
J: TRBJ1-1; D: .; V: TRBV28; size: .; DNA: TGTGCCAGCAGGCGCGGGGGCGCCAACACTGAAGCTTTCTTT; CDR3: CASRRGGANTEAFF
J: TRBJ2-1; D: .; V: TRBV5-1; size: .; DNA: TGCGCCAGCAGCTCGACTACAGGGAACAATGAGCAGTTCTTC; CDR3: CASSSTTGNNEQFF
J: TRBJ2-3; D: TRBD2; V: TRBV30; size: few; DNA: TGTGCCTGGAGGTCGTCCCATAGCGGGAGCGGCCCAGATACGCAGTATTTT; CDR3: CAWRSSHSGSGPDTQYF
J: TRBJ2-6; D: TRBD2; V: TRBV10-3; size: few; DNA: TGTGCCATCAGTGGGGACTACCACTCTGGGGCCAACGTCCTGACTTTC; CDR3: CAISGDYHSGANVLTF
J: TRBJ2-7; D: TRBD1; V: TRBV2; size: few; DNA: TGTGCCAGCAGTCTCGGGACAGGGGGCGTGTACGAGCAGTACTTC; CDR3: CASSLGTGGVYEQYF
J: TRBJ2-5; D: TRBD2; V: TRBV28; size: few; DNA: TGTGCCAGCAAATTAGCGGGAGGGCTCCAAGAGACCCAGTACTTC; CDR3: CASKLAGGLQETQYF
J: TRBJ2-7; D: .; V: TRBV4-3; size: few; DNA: TGCGCCAGCAGCCAGGAGGGACAGAAAGGCAGATACGAGCAGTACTTC; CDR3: CASSQEGQKGRYEQYF
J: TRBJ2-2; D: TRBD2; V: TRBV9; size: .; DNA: TGTGCCAGCAGCGTTACGCCGGGACTAGCATCCCCCCGGCGGACCGGGGAGCTGTTTTTT; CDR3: CASSVTPGLASPRRTGELFF
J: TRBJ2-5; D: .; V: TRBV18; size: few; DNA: TGTGCCAGCTCACCACCGTCGGGAAAGACCCAGTACTTC; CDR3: CASSPPSGKTQYF
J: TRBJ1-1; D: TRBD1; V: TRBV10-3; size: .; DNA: TGTGCCATCGGACCTAGGACAGGCCCGAACACTGAAGCTTTCTTT; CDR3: CAIGPRTGPNTEAFF
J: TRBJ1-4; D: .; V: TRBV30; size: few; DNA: TGTGCCTGGAGTGTACGCCGGGGTCATGGTAATGAAAAACTGTTTTTT; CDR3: CAWSVRRGHGNEKLFF
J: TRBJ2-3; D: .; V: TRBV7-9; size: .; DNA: TGTGCCAGCAGCTTATTCGACAGCCTCACAGATACGCAGTATTTT; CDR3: CASSLFDSLTDTQYF